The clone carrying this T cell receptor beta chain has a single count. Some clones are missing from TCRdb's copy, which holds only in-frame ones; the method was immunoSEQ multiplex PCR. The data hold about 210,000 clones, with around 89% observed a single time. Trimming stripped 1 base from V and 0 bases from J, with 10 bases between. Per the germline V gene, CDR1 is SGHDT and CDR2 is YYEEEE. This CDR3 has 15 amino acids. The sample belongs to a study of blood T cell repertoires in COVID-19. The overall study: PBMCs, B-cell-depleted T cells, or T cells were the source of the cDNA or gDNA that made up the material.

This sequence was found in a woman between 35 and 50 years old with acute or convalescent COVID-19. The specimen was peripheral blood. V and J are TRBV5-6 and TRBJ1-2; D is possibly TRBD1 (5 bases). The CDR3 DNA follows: TGTGCCAGCAGCTTGCGACAGAGCGCTAACTATGGCTACACCTTC. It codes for CASSLRQSANYGYTF.